This is a list of T cell receptor beta chains from one sample in a study of blood T cell repertoires in COVID-19. This table comes from immunoSEQ multiplex PCR, and its TCRdb copy is limited to in-frame clones, with some not included. The table has fewer than 300,000 clones, about nine tenths seen once. Sequenced sample: PBMCs or T cells enriched from blood (not recorded which). These receptors were collected from a woman aged 25 to 39 who had recovered from COVID-19. Both conserved end residues are part of each CDR3. The D gene is left open where the match is weak. For some rows the clone size is stated as once, few or many, or as a class when expanded; others skip it.

TRBJ2-3,TRBV2,TRBD2,once,CASRVTGGLAGGEPDTQYF,TGTGCCAGCAGGGTGACAGGGGGACTAGCGGGAGGAGAACCCGATACGCAGTATTTT
TRBJ2-1,TRBV28,.,.,CASSLRGLTYNEQFF,TGTGCCAGCAGTTTGCGGGGGCTAACTTACAATGAGCAGTTCTTC
TRBJ2-3,TRBV6-2/TRBV6-3,TRBD2,.,CASSRPGLVTDTQYF,TGTGCCAGCAGTCGCCCGGGACTAGTAACAGATACGCAGTATTTT
TRBJ1-3,TRBV10-3,.,.,CAIGGAGTPKTFGNTIYF,TGTGCCATCGGCGGGGCCGGGACTCCTAAGACTTTCGGAAACACCATATATTTT
TRBJ2-2,TRBV19,TRBD1,once,CASLIGRGSTGELFF,TGTGCCAGTTTGATAGGCAGGGGGAGCACCGGGGAGCTGTTTTTT
TRBJ2-7,TRBV15,TRBD2,.,CATSNPGLPPFEQYF,TGTGCCACCAGCAATCCGGGACTACCTCCGTTTGAGCAGTACTTC
TRBJ2-2,TRBV4-1,TRBD2,once,CASSQGGGGTGELFF,TGCGCCAGCAGCCAAGGTGGCGGGGGGACCGGGGAGCTGTTTTTT
TRBJ2-7,TRBV6-5,.,.,CATGTYEQYF,TGTGCCACCGGGACCTACGAGCAGTACTTC
TRBJ1-2,TRBV30,.,.,CAWSGDGYTF,TGTGCCTGGAGTGGCGATGGCTACACCTTC
TRBJ2-7,TRBV3-1/TRBV3-2,TRBD1,.,CASSQLDGAGTEKEGYEQYF,TGTGCCAGCAGCCAGTTGGACGGCGCCGGGACAGAAAAGGAAGGGTACGAGCAGTACTTC
TRBJ1-1,TRBV19,.,.,CASSIRGQEAFF,TGTGCCAGTAGTATCCGGGGACAAGAAGCTTTCTTT
TRBJ1-1,TRBV30,.,.,CALRAETNTEAFF,TGTGCCTTGAGGGCGGAGACGAACACTGAAGCTTTCTTT
TRBJ1-5,TRBV28,TRBD1,.,CASIGTGGKPQHF,TGTGCCAGCATCGGGACAGGGGGGAAGCCCCAGCATTTT
TRBJ1-1,TRBV4-2,TRBD1,.,CASSPRQGANTEAFF,TGTGCCAGCAGCCCCCGACAGGGGGCAAACACTGAAGCTTTCTTT
TRBJ2-4,TRBV7-2,TRBD1,.,CASRRTGEFRNIQYF,TGTGCCAGCAGAAGGACAGGGGAGTTTCGCAACATTCAGTACTTC
TRBJ1-2,TRBV5-4,TRBD1,.,CASSLGGQGAGYTF,TGTGCCAGCAGCTTGGGGGGACAGGGGGCTGGCTACACCTTC
TRBJ1-6,TRBV6-5,TRBD1,.,CASSSVGGSASPLHF,TGTGCCAGCAGTTCCGTAGGGGGCAGTGCTTCACCCCTCCACTTT
TRBJ1-2,TRBV19,.,.,CASNPSGPKGGYTF,TGTGCCAGTAACCCATCCGGGCCGAAGGGGGGCTACACCTTC
TRBJ2-5,TRBV7-6,.,.,CASSLAGLGDQYF,TGTGCCAGCAGCTTAGCTGGCCTCGGGGACCAGTACTTC
TRBJ1-2,TRBV7-2,TRBD1,.,CASSSRTGPYGYTF,TGTGCCAGCAGCTCTCGGACAGGGCCCTATGGCTACACCTTC
TRBJ1-1,TRBV6-5,.,.,CASGYPGQNTEAFF,TGTGCCAGCGGCTACCCCGGACAGAACACTGAAGCTTTCTTT
TRBJ2-7,TRBV4-3,TRBD2,once,CASSQDSAGAYEQYF,TGCGCCAGCAGCCAAGATAGTGCGGGAGCCTACGAGCAGTACTTC
TRBJ2-7,TRBV19,TRBD1,.,CASSTRDRDHEQYF,TGTGCCAGTAGTACCCGGGACAGAGACCACGAGCAGTACTTC
TRBJ2-7,TRBV9,.,once,CASSVSGQGKQYF,TGTGCCAGCAGCGTAAGCGGCCAGGGGAAGCAGTACTTC
TRBJ1-6,TRBV6-2/TRBV6-3,.,.,CASSYRSGSYNSPLHF,TGTGCCAGCAGTTACCGGTCGGGATCCTATAATTCACCCCTCCACTTT
TRBJ2-7,TRBV5-1,TRBD2,.,CASSLAGGPSYEQYF,TGCGCCAGCAGCTTGGCGGGAGGACCCTCCTACGAGCAGTACTTC
TRBJ1-6,TRBV3-1/TRBV3-2,.,.,CASSQDFRKSSYNSPLHF,TGTGCCAGCAGCCAAGATTTCCGAAAGAGCTCCTATAATTCACCCCTCCACTTT
TRBJ2-3,TRBV7-9,.,once,CASSPHFRGTQYF,TGTGCCAGCAGCCCTCATTTTCGGGGTACGCAGTATTTT
TRBJ2-7,TRBV7-9,.,.,CASSSNTGLQYF,TGTGCCAGCAGCTCGAATACAGGGCTGCAGTACTTC
TRBJ1-1,TRBV9,TRBD1,.,CASSVDGQANTEAFF,TGTGCCAGCAGCGTAGATGGACAGGCGAACACTGAAGCTTTCTTT
TRBJ2-1,TRBV4-1,.,.,CASTSAENEQFF,TGCGCCAGCACCTCCGCGGAGAATGAGCAGTTCTTC
TRBJ2-1,TRBV3-1/TRBV3-2,TRBD2,.,CASSQESPGLVYEQFF,TGTGCCAGCAGCCAAGAATCTCCGGGACTAGTCTATGAGCAGTTCTTC
TRBJ2-3,TRBV3-1/TRBV3-2,TRBD2,.,CASSRTSGNTDTQYF,TGTGCCAGCAGCCGGACTAGCGGGAACACAGATACGCAGTATTTT
TRBJ2-1,TRBV10-1,TRBD1,.,CASSGSLGDRGDNEQFF,TGCGCCAGCAGTGGATCCCTAGGGGACAGGGGAGACAATGAGCAGTTCTTC
TRBJ1-1,TRBV28,TRBD1,.,CASSPPGQAENTEAFF,TGTGCCAGCAGTCCACCGGGACAGGCCGAGAACACTGAAGCTTTCTTT
TRBJ2-3,TRBV5-1,TRBD2,.,CASSPGGEWADTQYF,TGCGCCAGCAGCCCTGGGGGGGAGTGGGCAGATACGCAGTATTTT
TRBJ1-4,TRBV5-6,TRBD1,.,CASSRGGEEKLFF,TGTGCCAGCAGCCGAGGGGGCGAAGAAAAACTGTTTTTT
TRBJ2-1,TRBV20-1,TRBD2,.,CSASGLAAYNEQFF,TGCAGTGCTAGTGGTCTAGCGGCCTACAATGAGCAGTTCTTC